This TCR beta chain was retrieved from a study of cytomegalovirus exposure and HLA in healthy donors. This PCR relied on a set of 60 Vbeta primers and 13 Jbeta primers. Some clones are missing from TCRdb's copy, which holds only in-frame ones; the method was immunoSEQ multiplex PCR. The listing records around 210,000 clones. Trimming removed 0 bases from V and 6 bases from J; junction bases left unmatched: 4. CDR1 and CDR2 from the germline V gene are SGHAT and FQNNGV. This CDR3 is 15 amino acids long. Sequencing used PBMCs. The sequence came from a girl aged 2-9 years in good health and CMV-seropositive. The chain has TRBV11-2 and TRBJ2-2, with 7 positions matching TRBD2. The CDR3, as DNA: TGTGCCAGCAGCTTAGATCTCGGGAGGCCCGGGGAGCTGTTTTTT. Its translation: CASSLDLGRPGELFF.